The 22 T cell receptor beta chains listed next were all sequenced from one sample in a study of response to subunit inactivated influenza vaccine. MiXCR, run by TCRdb on the RT-PCR reads, gives a single entry per CDR3 protein. The sample has hundreds of thousands of distinct CDR3 sequences, 15% to 18% seen once; the top ten hold approximately 10%. Sequencing used PBMCs from blood, obtained about 12 days after vaccination. Every receptor here comes from a man in his forties or fifties who received an inactivated influenza vaccine.

The rearrangement uses TRBV20-1 and TRBJ2-7; D perhaps matches TRBD2 (6 bases). Per germline, CDR1 DFQATT and CDR2 SNEGSKA (reference sequence). The CDR3 totals 14 residues. V shed 0 bases and J shed 8 bases, with 17 bases lying between them. The CDR3 region is CSARDPNRDFKQYF. The CDR3 DNA reads as TGCAGTGCTAGAGATCCTAACCGGGACTTCAAGCAGTACTTC.

This clonotype was counted only a few times. This chain connects TRBV18 to TRBJ2-3; D might be TRBD1 or TRBD2, each matching 5 bases. The germline gives CDR1 KGHSH, CDR2 LQKENI. The germline V and J ends were trimmed by 2 bases and 2 bases, with 8 bases remaining between them. This CDR3 region has 14 residues. In nucleotides, the CDR3 is TGTGCCAGCTCACCAACCGGGACCACAGATACGCAGTATTTT. Protein product: CASSPTGTTDTQYF.

The table lists this clonotype with many counts. The J gene is TRBJ1-1, the V gene TRBV3-1; D is unclear. CDR1 is LGHDT and CDR2 is YNNKEL in the germline V gene (reference sequence). The CDR3 runs to 12 residues. The V end lost 3 bases, the J end lost 1 base, and 3 bases lay between the germline ends. CDR3 protein: CASSQGNTEAFF. CDR3 DNA: TGTGCCAGCAGCCAGGGGAACACTGAAGCTTTCTTT.

V and J are TRBV28 and TRBJ2-7, with D possibly TRBD2 on 5 matching bases. V lost 11 bases, J lost 4 bases, and 21 bases lay in between. This CDR3 comprises 14 residues. Germline V gene sequence: CDR1 MDHEN, CDR2 SYDVKM. This CDR3 is CASGVGRRWYEQYF. DNA for the CDR3: TGTGCCTCCGGGGTAGGGAGACGATGGTACGAGCAGTACTTC.

V and J are TRBV6-1 and TRBJ2-2; D possibly matches TRBD1 or TRBD2 (5 bases each). V was pared by 6 bases and J by 2 bases, with 13 bases between. Germline lookup yields CDR1 MNHNS and CDR2 SASEGT. The CDR3 is 15 amino acids. The CDR3 DNA reads TGTGCCAGCAGGATACGGGACGGCAACACCGGGGAGCTGTTTTTT. Translating gives CASRIRDGNTGELFF.

This clonotype has a handful of counts. The chain recombines TRBV4-3 with TRBJ2-5; 9 bases map to TRBD1. The CDR3 loop spans 16 amino acids. V shed 1 base and J 5 bases; nucleotides not matched to a gene: 8. Germline CDR1 is LGHNA and CDR2 is YSLEER. In DNA, the CDR3 is TGCGCCAGCAGCCAAGTGTGGACAGGGGATGGTGAGACCCAGTACTTC. It codes for CASSQVWTGDGETQYF.

The sample holds a few counts of this clonotype. The chain recombines TRBV20-1 with TRBJ2-1; no definite D call. CDR1 and CDR2 from the germline V gene are DFQATT and SNEGSKA (reference sequence). Trimming shortened V by 6 bases and J by 9 bases, and 21 bases separated the two germline ends. The CDR3 runs 14 residues. CDR3 DNA sequence: TGCAGTGCCCAACGGGCCGGTCGTGGCCCTGAGCAGTTCTTC. Protein: CSAQRAGRGPEQFF.

This clonotype was seen a few times. The J gene is TRBJ2-1, the V gene TRBV20-1, with a tentative D call TRBD1 (6 bases). CDR3 length: 11 residues. Germline V CDR1 and CDR2: DFQATT, SNEGSKA (reference sequence). V was clipped by 7 bases and J by 6 bases, with 10 bases between them. CDR3 loop: CSGGRGNEQFF. The CDR3 DNA follows: TGCAGTGGGGGCAGGGGCAATGAGCAGTTCTTC.

The J gene is TRBJ2-5, the V gene TRBV7-2, with D unclear. The germline V and J ends were trimmed by 4 bases and 1 base, with 4 bases remaining between them. The CDR3 runs 12 residues. Looked up from germline, CDR1 is SGHTA and CDR2 is FQGNSA. The CDR3 sequence is CASSSIQETQYF. CDR3 bases: TGTGCCAGCAGCTCGATCCAAGAGACCCAGTACTTC.

This clonotype has more than one count but fewer than ten. The chain combines TRBV6-1 with TRBJ2-2; a weak D match, TRBD2 (5 bases). The CDR3 sequence is 14 residues long. The germline V and J ends were trimmed by 2 bases and 8 bases, with 12 bases remaining between them. Germline-derived CDR1 and CDR2 are MNHNS and SASEGT. CDR3 in amino acids: CASSETPRVGELFF. CDR3 coding DNA: TGTGCCAGCAGTGAAACCCCGCGGGTAGGGGAGCTGTTTTTT.

Notes on this clonotype: A read error may be the cause here, since a much bigger clone is one base away. The rearrangement uses TRBV7-9 and TRBJ1-1; tentatively, D is TRBD1 (5 bases). Between the trimmed V and J ends, which lost 6 bases and 2 bases, there was a span of 16 bases. The CDR3 spans 15 residues. Germline assignment: CDR1 SEHNR and CDR2 FQNEAQ (reference sequence). The CDR3 is CASSRAGGYNTEAFF. For the CDR3, the DNA is TGTGCCAGCAGTAGAGCGGGGGGGTACAACACTGAAGCTTTCTTT.

J is TRBJ2-3 and V is TRBV7-2, with D possibly TRBD2 on 5 matching bases. Trimming shortened V by 5 bases and J by 6 bases, and 15 bases separated the two germline ends. The CDR3 loop spans 14 amino acids. Germline-derived CDR1 and CDR2 are SGHTA and FQGNSA. In nucleotides, the CDR3 is TGTGCCAGCAGCCCTAGCAGGCCCCCCGATACGCAGTATTTT. Translation gives CASSPSRPPDTQYF.

The chain uses TRBV20-1 and TRBJ1-1; D is undetermined. The length of the CDR3 is 13 residues. Deletions cut 0 bases from V and 4 bases from J, with 9 bases between. Germline CDR1 is DFQATT and CDR2 is SNEGSKA (reference sequence). This CDR3 is CSAREYPSTEAFF. The CDR3 nucleotides are TGCAGTGCTAGAGAATATCCGAGCACTGAAGCTTTCTTT.

This rearrangement joins TRBV18 to TRBJ1-1; 7 bases are a match to TRBD1. From germline, CDR1 is KGHSH and CDR2 LQKENI. The trim removed 1 base at V and 6 bases at J, leaving 8 bases unmatched. The CDR3 is 15 amino acids. The CDR3 DNA follows: TGTGCCAGCTCACCACTCGAGGGGGCGAAACCTGAAGCTTTCTTT. It is translated as CASSPLEGAKPEAFF.

This chain uses TRBV7-6 with TRBJ2-7; 7 bases fit TRBD1. Germline trimming cut 1 base from V and 2 bases from J; bases unmatched to any gene: 5. Germline V gene data show CDR1 as SGHVS and CDR2 as FNYEAQ. The CDR3 runs 15 residues. The CDR3 region is CASSLELDRTYEQYF. CDR3 nucleotides: TGTGCCAGCAGCTTAGAATTGGACAGGACCTACGAGCAGTACTTC.

DNA for the CDR3: TGCGCCAGCAGGGACCCCTTCTCTGGAAACACCATATATTTT. This encodes CASRDPFSGNTIYF. This sequence joins TRBV5-1 and TRBJ1-3; D call uncertain. This CDR3 comprises 14 residues. Germline values: CDR1 SGHRS, CDR2 YFSETQ. V lost 5 bases and J lost 0, with 9 bases in between.

The chain recombines TRBV2 with TRBJ2-3, with D perhaps TRBD2 (6 bases). CDR3 size: 14 residues. V lost 4 bases to trimming and J lost 6 bases, with 14 bases between them. Germline V lookup: CDR1 SNHLY, CDR2 FYNNEI. For the CDR3, the DNA is TGTGCCAGCAGTGGAGGGACTCCCATTGATACGCAGTATTTT. The encoded protein is CASSGGTPIDTQYF.

The chain combines TRBV6-5 with TRBJ2-6, with 8 bases identical to TRBD2. V shed 2 bases and J 1 base; nucleotides not matched to a gene: 10. CDR1 and CDR2 from the germline V gene are MNHEY and SVGAGI. The CDR3 extends over 19 amino acids. The CDR3 here is CASSYGTRLRHSGANVLTF. The CDR3 nucleotides read TGTGCCAGCAGTTACGGGACTAGACTTCGGCATTCTGGGGCCAACGTCCTGACTTTC.

This clonotype appeared a few times. The chain couples TRBV20-1 to TRBJ1-6; possible D gene TRBD1, 6 bases. Germline CDR1 reads DFQATT; CDR2 reads SNEGSKA (reference sequence). Trimming removed 0 bases from V and 4 bases from J, with 16 bases in between. The CDR3 sequence is 17 residues long. CDR3 sequence reads: CSARDQGGTNYNSPLHF. CDR3 in DNA: TGCAGTGCTAGAGATCAAGGGGGAACGAATTATAATTCACCCCTCCACTTT.

V usage is TRBV7-2 and J usage is TRBJ2-1, with 9 bases fitting TRBD1. CDR1 is SGHTA, CDR2 FQGNSA, per germline. The CDR3 contains 12 residues. V was pared by 5 bases and J by 16 bases, with 9 bases of the junction left unmatched. The CDR3 reads CASSPQGAGAFF. The CDR3 coding sequence is TGTGCCAGCAGCCCACAGGGGGCGGGCGCTTTCTTC.

This clonotype appeared a few times. The chain couples TRBV2 to TRBJ1-1, with D possibly being TRBD1 (5 bases). Germline assignment: CDR1 SNHLY and CDR2 FYNNEI. Trimming took 8 bases from V and 0 from J, leaving 16 bases between them. The CDR3 runs to 15 residues. The DNA for the CDR3 is TGTGCCAGCTTCTGGTACAGGACCGTGAACACTGAAGCTTTCTTT. It is translated as CASFWYRTVNTEAFF. The full variable domain, rest sourced from reference TRBV2 and TRBJ1-1, is EPEVTQTPSHQVTQMGQEVILRCVPISNHLYFYWYRQILGQKVEFLVSFYNNEISEKSEIFDDQFSVERPDGSNFTLKIRSTKLEDSAMYFCASFWYRTVNTEAFFGQGTRLTVV.

This clonotype was seen ten or more times. J is TRBJ2-5 and V is TRBV7-9; TRBD1 matches 8 bases. V dropped 5 bases and J dropped 0; count of bases not matched to a gene: 2. CDR3 size: 14 residues. CDR1 is SEHNR, CDR2 FQNEAQ, per germline (reference sequence). CDR3 protein: CASSVGQDQETQYF. In DNA form, the CDR3 reads TGTGCCAGCAGCGTGGGACAGGACCAAGAGACCCAGTACTTC.